This TCR beta chain was retrieved from a study of blood T cell repertoires in COVID-19 (dated by TCRdb to the early 2020s). A note on the overall study: Collaborator samples came from the United States, Italy and Spain and covered acute and convalescent phases of COVID-19. The prospective study material was composed of cDNA or gDNA derived from T cells, B-cell-depleted T cells, or PBMCs. Subjects who had been exposed to COVID-19, were actively infected with it, or had recovered from it provided the deeply sampled blood TCRbeta repertoires that made up the dataset. The repertoires were released in a freely available public database intended as a resource for research on the immune response to SARS-CoV-2. Samples were obtained from the ongoing ImmuneRACE study (first 160 participants) and from 1,254 subjects provided by 6 global collaborators. Nearly every sample came with metadata listing a de-identified subject ID, COVID-19 status, age in years and sex. Where HLA class I and class II types were available, the types were taken from metadata supplied by the sample provider, not from assay-based typing.

Trimming removed 0 bases from V and 1 base from J, leaving 6 bases between the germline ends. The CDR3 runs 14 residues from the cysteine to the phenylalanine. Just the 42-base CDR3 DNA is kept, in frame starting at base 1. The germline V gene gives CDR1 as MGHRA and CDR2 as YSYEKL. A word on this clone: Its cognate antigen has yet to be identified. No qualities accompany the bases; no much larger clone lies one base away.

TCRbeta CDR3 regions were amplified from genomic DNA by means of the immunoSEQ Assay, a bias-controlled multiplex PCR. The source study handled its data this way. Within the assay, amplification of reference gene primers was used to estimate how many nucleated cells each sample contained. Sequence reads were collapsed and filtered to measure the absolute abundance of every unique TCRbeta CDR3 rearrangement. For each sample, productive Simpson clonality was calculated as the square root of Simpson's diversity index across productive rearrangements. TCRdb carries this immuneACCESS record with in-frame sequences only. Its versions omit some clonotypes, under half of them owing to an unresolved V gene in the studies checked, with the rest unexplained. For V, J and clone size, that table is used; D and trimming come from the DNA. For this sample the table gives tens of thousands of clones, of which approximately 83% were detected only once. The ten top clones hold approximately 14% of the sample.

Whole blood was collected in K2EDTA tubes by collaborating institutions according to the institutions' own protocols. For TCRbeta analysis, collaborators shipped samples as frozen whole blood, isolated PBMCs, or DNA extracted from either of those sample types. Overall study results and their limits: How much clinical and demographic metadata was included differed by source and by participant, and the metadata was provided uncurated.

The clonotype comes from a human donor in a cohort sampled during active COVID-19. The source material was peripheral blood. In this chain, TRBV4-1 is recombined with TRBJ1-1; the D gene is perhaps TRBD1, from 5 matching bases. The sequenced DNA is TGCGCCAGCAGCCAAGATACAGGGAACACTGAAGCTTTCTTT. This translates into CASSQDTGNTEAFF.